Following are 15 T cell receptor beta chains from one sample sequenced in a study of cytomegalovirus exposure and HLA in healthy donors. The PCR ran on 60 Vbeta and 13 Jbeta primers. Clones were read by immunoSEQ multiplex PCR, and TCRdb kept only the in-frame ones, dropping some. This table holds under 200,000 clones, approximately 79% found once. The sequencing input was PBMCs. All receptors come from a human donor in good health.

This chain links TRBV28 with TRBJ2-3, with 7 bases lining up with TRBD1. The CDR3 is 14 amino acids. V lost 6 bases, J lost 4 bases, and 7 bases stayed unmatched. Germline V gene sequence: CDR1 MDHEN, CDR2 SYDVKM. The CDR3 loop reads CASRTGDRADTQYF. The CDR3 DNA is TGTGCCAGCAGGACCGGTGACAGGGCAGATACGCAGTATTTT.

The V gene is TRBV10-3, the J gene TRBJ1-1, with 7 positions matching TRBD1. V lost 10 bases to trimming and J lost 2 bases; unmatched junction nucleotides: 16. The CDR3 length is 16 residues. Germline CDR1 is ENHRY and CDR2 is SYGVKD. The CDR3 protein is CATKFGAGTANTEAFF. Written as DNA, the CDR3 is TGTGCCACCAAATTTGGAGCAGGGACAGCAAACACTGAAGCTTTCTTT.

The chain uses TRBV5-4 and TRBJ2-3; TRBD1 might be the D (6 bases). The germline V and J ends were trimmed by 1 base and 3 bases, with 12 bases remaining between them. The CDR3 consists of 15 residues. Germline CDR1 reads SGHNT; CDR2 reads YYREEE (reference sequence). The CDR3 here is CASSLSWTATDTQYF. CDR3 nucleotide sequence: TGTGCCAGCAGCTTGTCATGGACAGCGACAGATACGCAGTATTTT.

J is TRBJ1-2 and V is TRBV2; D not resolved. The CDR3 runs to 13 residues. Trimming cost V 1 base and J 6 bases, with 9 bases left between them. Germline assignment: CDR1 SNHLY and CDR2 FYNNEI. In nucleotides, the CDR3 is TGTGCCAGCAGTGAAGTGAGGGATGATGGCTACACCTTC. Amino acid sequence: CASSEVRDDGYTF.

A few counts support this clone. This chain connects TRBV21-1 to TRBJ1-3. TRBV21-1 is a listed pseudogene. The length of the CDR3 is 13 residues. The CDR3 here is CASGGTSGNTIYF. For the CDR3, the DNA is TGTGCCAGTGGCGGCACCTCTGGAAACACCATATATTTT.

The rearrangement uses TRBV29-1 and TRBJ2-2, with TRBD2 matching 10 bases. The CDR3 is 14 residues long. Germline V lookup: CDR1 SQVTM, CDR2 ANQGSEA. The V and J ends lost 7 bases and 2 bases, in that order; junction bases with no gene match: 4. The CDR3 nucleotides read TGCAGCGCACGGACTAGCGGAAACACCGGGGAGCTGTTTTTT. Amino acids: CSARTSGNTGELFF.

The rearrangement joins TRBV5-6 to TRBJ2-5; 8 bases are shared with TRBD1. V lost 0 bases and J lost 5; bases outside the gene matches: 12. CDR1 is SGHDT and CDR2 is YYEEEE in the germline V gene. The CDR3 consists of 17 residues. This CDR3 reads CASSLASGLQGAETQYF. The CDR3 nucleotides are TGTGCCAGCAGCTTGGCCTCGGGACTCCAGGGGGCCGAGACCCAGTACTTC.

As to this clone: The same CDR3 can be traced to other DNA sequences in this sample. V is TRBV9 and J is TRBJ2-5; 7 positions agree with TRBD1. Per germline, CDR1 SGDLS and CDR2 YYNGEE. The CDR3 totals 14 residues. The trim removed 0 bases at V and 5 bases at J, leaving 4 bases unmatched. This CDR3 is CASSVAGGSETQYF. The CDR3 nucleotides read TGTGCCAGCAGCGTAGCAGGGGGATCGGAGACCCAGTACTTC.

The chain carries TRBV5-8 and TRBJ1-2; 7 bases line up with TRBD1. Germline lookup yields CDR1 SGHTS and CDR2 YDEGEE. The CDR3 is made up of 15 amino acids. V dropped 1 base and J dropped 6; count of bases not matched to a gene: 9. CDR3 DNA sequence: TGTGCCAGCAGCTTGTATCCCGGCAGGGGGAATGGCTACACCTTC. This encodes CASSLYPGRGNGYTF.

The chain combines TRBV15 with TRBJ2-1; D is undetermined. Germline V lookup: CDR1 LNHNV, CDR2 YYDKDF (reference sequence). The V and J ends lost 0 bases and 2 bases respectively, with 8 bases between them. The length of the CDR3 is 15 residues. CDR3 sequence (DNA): TGTGCCACCAGCAGAGACAGGCTAACCTACAATGAGCAGTTCTTC. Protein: CATSRDRLTYNEQFF. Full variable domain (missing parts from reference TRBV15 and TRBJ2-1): DAMVIQNPRYQVTQFGKPVTLSCSQTLNHNVMYWYQQKSSQAPKLLFHYYDKDFNNEADTPDNFQSRRPNTSFCFLDIRSPGLGDTAMYLCATSRDRLTYNEQFFGPGTRLTVL.

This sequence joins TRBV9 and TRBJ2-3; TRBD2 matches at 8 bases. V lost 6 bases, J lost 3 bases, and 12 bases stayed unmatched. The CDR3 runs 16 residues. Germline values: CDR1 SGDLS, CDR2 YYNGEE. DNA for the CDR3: TGTGCCAGCACACGTTTAGGGGCGGGGGGAACAGATACGCAGTATTTT. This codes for CASTRLGAGGTDTQYF. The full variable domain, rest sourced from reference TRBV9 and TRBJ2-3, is DSGVTQTPKHLITATGQRVTLRCSPRSGDLSVYWYQQSLDQGLQFLIQYYNGEERAKGNILERFSAQQFPDLHSELNLSSLELGDSALYFCASTRLGAGGTDTQYFGPGTRLTVL.

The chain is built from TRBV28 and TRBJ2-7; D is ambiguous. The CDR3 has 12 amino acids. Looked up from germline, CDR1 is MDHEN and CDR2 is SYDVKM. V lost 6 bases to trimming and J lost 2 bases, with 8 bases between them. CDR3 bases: TGTGCCAGCAGCCAGGTTACCTACGAGCAGTACTTC. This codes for CASSQVTYEQYF.

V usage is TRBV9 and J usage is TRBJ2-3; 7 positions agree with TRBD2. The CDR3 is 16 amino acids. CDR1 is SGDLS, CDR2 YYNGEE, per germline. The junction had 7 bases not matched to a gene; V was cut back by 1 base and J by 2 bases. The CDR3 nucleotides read TGTGCCAGCAGCGTACACGGGGGGATCAACACAGATACGCAGTATTTT. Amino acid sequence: CASSVHGGINTDTQYF.

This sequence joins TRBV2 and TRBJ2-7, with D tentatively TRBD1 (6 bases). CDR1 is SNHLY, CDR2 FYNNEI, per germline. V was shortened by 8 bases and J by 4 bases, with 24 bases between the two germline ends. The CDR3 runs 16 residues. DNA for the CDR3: TGTGCCAGCGCTAACCCATCCAAGGACAGTTCATACGAGCAGTACTTC. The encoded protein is CASANPSKDSSYEQYF.

The CDR3 spells CASTGRGNQETQYF. The CDR3 DNA follows: TGTGCCAGCACTGGGCGGGGGAACCAAGAGACCCAGTACTTC. The V and J genes are TRBV2 and TRBJ2-5, with 7 bases that match TRBD2. Unmatched junction bases numbered 5, after V lost 7 bases and J lost 0 bases. Germline assignment: CDR1 SNHLY and CDR2 FYNNEI. CDR3 length: 14 amino acids. The variable domain in full, with the rest retrieved from reference TRBV2 and TRBJ2-5, is EPEVTQTPSHQVTQMGQEVILRCVPISNHLYFYWYRQILGQKVEFLVSFYNNEISEKSEIFDDQFSVERPDGSNFTLKIRSTKLEDSAMYFCASTGRGNQETQYFGPGTRLLVL.